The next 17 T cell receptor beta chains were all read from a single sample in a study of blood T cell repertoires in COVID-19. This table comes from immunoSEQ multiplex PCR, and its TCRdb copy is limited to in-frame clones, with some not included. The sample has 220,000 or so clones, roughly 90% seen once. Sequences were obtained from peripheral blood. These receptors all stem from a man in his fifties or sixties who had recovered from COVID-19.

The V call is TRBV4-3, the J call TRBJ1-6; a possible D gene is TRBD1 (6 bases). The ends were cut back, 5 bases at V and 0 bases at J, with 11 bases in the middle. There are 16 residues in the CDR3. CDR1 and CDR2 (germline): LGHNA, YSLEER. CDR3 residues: CASSRTESSYNSPLHF. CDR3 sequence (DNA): TGCGCCAGCAGCAGGACAGAGAGCTCCTATAATTCACCCCTCCACTTT.

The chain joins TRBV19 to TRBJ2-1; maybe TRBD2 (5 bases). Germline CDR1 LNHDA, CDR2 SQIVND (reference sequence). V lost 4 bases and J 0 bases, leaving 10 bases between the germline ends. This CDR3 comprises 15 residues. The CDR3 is CASSKLESSYNEQFF. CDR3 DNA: TGTGCCAGTAGTAAACTAGAAAGCTCCTACAATGAGCAGTTCTTC.

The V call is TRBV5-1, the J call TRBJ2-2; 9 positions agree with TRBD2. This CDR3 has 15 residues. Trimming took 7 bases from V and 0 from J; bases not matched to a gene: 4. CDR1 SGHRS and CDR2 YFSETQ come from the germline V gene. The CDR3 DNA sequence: TGCGCCAGCCGCCTAGCGGGAACGAACACCGGGGAGCTGTTTTTT. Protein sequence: CASRLAGTNTGELFF.

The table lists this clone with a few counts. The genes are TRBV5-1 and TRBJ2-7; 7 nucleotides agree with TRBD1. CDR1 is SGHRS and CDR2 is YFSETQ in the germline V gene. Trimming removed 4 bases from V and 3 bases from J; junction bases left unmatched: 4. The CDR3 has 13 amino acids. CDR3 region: CASSPGTVYEQYF. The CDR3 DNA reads TGCGCCAGCAGCCCAGGGACAGTCTACGAGCAGTACTTC. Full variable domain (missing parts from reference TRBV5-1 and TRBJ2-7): KAGVTQTPRYLIKTRGQQVTLSCSPISGHRSVSWYQQTPGQGLQFLFEYFSETQRNKGNFPGRFSGRQFSNSRSEMNVSTLELGDSALYLCASSPGTVYEQYFGPGTRLTVT.

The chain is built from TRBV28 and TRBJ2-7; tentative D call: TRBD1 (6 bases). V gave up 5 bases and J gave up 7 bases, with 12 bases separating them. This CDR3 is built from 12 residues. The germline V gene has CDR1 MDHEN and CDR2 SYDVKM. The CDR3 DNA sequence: TGTGCCAGCAGTACCACAGGGTGGGAGCAGTACTTC. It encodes CASSTTGWEQYF. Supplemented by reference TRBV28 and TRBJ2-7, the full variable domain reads DVKVTQSSRYLVKRTGEKVFLECVQDMDHENMFWYRQDPGLGLRLIYFSYDVKMKEKGDIPEGYSVSREKKERFSLILESASTNQTSMYLCASSTTGWEQYFGPGTRLTVT.

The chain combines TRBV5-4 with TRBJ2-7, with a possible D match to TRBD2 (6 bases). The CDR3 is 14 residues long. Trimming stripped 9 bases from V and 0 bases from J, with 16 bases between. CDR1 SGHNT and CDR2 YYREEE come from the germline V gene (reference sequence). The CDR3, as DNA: TGTGCCACCCTCGGGACTCCCAGCTCCTACGAGCAGTACTTC. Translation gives CATLGTPSSYEQYF.

The CDR3 protein is CASSYEAGFYEQYF. The CDR3 bases are TGTGCCAGCAGTTATGAGGCGGGTTTCTACGAGCAGTACTTC. The chain carries TRBV6-2 or TRBV6-3 and TRBJ2-7; D may be TRBD2 (5 bases). CDR3 length: 14 amino acids. Trimming removed 3 bases from V and 3 bases from J, with 12 bases in between. Germline lookup yields CDR1 MNHEY and CDR2 SVGEGT.

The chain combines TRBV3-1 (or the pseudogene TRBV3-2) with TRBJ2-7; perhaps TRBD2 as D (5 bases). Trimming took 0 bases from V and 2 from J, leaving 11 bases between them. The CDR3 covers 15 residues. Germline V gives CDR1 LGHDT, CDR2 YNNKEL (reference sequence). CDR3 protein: CASSQETNEPYEQYF. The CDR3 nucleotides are TGTGCCAGCAGCCAAGAGACTAACGAACCCTACGAGCAGTACTTC.

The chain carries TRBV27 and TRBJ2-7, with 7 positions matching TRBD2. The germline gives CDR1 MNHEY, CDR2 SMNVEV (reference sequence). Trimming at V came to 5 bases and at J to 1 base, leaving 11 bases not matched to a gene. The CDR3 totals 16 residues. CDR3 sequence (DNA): TGTGCCAGCAGTCCGAGGAGGGTAGCGGGTTCCTACGAGCAGTACTTC. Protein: CASSPRRVAGSYEQYF.

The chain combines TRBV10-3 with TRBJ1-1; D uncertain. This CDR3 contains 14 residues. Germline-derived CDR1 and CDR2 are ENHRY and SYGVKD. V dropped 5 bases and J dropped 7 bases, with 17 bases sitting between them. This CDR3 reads CAISQPYGSVEAFF. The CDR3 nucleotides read TGTGCCATCAGTCAACCTTATGGGAGTGTTGAAGCTTTCTTT.

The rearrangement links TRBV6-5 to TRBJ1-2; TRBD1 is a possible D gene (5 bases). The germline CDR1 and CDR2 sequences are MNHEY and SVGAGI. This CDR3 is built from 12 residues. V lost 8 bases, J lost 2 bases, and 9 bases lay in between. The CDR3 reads CASLDSNYGYTF. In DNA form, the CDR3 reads TGTGCCAGCCTTGACAGCAACTATGGCTACACCTTC.

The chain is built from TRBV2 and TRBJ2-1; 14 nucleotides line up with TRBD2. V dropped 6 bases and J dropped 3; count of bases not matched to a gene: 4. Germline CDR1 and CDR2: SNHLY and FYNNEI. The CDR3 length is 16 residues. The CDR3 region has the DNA TGTGCCAGCAGGGGACTAGCGGGGGCCTACTACAATGAGCAGTTCTTC. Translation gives CASRGLAGAYYNEQFF.

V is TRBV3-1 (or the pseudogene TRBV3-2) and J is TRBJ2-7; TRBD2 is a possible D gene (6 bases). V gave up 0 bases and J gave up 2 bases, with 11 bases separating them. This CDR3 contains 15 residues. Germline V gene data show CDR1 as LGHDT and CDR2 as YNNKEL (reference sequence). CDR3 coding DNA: TGTGCCAGCAGCCAAGAGGGCACGGGGGCCTACGAGCAGTACTTC. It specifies CASSQEGTGAYEQYF.

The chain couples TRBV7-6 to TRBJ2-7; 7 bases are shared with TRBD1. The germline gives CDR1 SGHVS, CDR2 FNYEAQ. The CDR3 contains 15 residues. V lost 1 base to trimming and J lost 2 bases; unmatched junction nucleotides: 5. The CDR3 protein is CASSLEDGTAYEQYF. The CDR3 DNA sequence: TGTGCCAGCAGCTTAGAGGACGGGACAGCCTACGAGCAGTACTTC.

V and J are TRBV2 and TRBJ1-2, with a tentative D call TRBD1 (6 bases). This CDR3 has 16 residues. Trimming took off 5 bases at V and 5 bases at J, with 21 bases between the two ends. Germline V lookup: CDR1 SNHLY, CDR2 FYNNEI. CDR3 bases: TGTGCCAGCAGTAACCGGGACACCCCGTCTGGATATGGCTACACCTTC. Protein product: CASSNRDTPSGYGYTF.

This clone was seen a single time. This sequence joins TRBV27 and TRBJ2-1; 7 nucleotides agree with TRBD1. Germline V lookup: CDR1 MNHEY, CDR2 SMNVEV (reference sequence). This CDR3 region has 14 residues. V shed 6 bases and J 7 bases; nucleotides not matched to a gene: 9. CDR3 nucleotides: TGTGCCAGCAGATCGACAGGGTTTAGGAATGAGCAGTTCTTC. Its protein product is CASRSTGFRNEQFF.

The CDR3 protein is CASGLGDSNEQFF. DNA of the CDR3: TGTGCTAGTGGTTTGGGTGACTCAAATGAGCAGTTCTTC. The chain couples TRBV12-5 to TRBJ2-1; no clear D gene. Germline CDR1 is LGHNT and CDR2 is FRNRAP. The V gene lost 1 base and the J gene lost 7 bases, with 8 bases spanning the gap. The CDR3 is 13 amino acids.